This entry describes one T cell receptor (beta chain). Its antigen is undetermined. This sample is part of a study of OX40 agonist ivuxolimab in advanced cancers. The overall study: Past anti-PD-1, anti-PD-L1 or anti-CTLA-4 therapy was accepted, and 40% to 50% had received some.

The study, taken as a whole, reports: CD8+ T cells (on average) carried more expanded clones than CD4+ T cells. In a subset of nonresponders, normalized T-cell clonal expansion was also low.

Profiled with immunoSEQ multiplex PCR; TCRdb holds only in-frame clones, not every one. The sample yields roughly 42,000 clones, around 93% seen once. Germline lookup yields CDR1 SEHNR and CDR2 FQNEAQ (reference sequence). The ends were cut back, 3 bases at V and 7 bases at J, with 16 bases in the middle. CDR3 length: 14 amino acids. The V and J genes are TRBV7-9 and TRBJ2-7; D not resolved. The sequence derives from an adult with an advanced solid tumor such as melanoma, head and neck, liver or kidney cancer. The material sequenced was CD4+ or CD8+ T cells sorted from blood, taken in a trial of the OX40 agonist ivuxolimab. The CDR3 spells CASSFSDAVGEQYF. The CDR3, as DNA: TGTGCCAGCAGCTTCTCTGATGCTGTAGGGGAGCAGTACTTC.